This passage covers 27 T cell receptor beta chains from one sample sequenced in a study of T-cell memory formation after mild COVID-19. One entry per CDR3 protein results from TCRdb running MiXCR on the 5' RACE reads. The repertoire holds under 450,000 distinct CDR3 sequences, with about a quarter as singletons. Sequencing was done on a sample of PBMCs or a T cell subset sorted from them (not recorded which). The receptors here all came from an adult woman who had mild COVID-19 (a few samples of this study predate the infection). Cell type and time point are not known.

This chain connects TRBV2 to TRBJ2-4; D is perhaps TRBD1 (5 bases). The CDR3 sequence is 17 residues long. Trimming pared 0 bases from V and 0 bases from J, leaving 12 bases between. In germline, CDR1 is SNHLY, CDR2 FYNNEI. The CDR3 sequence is CASSEARYDRAKNIQYF. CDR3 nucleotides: TGTGCCAGCAGTGAAGCGCGGTATGACAGAGCCAAAAACATTCAGTACTTC.

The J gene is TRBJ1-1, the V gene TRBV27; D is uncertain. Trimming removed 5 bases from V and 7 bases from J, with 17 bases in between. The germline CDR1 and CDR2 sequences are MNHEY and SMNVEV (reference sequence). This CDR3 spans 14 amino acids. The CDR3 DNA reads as TGTGCCAGCAGTCCCCAGCCGGGAAGGGTTGAAGCTTTCTTT. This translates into CASSPQPGRVEAFF.

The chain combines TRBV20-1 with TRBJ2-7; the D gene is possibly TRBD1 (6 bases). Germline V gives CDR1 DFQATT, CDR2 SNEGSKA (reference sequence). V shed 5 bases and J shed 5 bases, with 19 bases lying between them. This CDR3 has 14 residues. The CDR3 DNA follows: TGCAGTGCTTCTCCCGAGTACAGGGCCGACGAGCAGTACTTC. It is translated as CSASPEYRADEQYF.

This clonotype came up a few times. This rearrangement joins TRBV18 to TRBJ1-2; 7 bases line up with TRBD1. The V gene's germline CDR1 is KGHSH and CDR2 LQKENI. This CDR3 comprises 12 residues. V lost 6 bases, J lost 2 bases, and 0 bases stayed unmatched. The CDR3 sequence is CASSGQNYGYTF. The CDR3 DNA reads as TGTGCCAGCTCGGGACAGAACTATGGCTACACCTTC.

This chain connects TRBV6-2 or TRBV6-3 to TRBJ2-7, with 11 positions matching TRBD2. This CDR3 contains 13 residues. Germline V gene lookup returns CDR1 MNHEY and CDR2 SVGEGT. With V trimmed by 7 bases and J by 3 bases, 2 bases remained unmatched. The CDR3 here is CASTLAGGYEQYF. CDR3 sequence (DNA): TGTGCCAGCACGCTAGCGGGAGGCTACGAGCAGTACTTC.

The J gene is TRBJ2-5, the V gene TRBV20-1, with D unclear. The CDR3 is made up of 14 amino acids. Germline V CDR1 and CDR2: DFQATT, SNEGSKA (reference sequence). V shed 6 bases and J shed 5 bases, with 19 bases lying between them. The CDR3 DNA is TGCAGTGCCGGGCCTGGCGCGGTGGGGGAGACCCAGTACTTC. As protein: CSAGPGAVGETQYF.

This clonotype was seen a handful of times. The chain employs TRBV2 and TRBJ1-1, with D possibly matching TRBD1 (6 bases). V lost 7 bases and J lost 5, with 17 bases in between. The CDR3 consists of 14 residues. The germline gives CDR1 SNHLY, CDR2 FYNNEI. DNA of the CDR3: TGTGCCAGCAATGGTTTCAAGGGGGGGACTGAAGCTTTCTTT. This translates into CASNGFKGGTEAFF.

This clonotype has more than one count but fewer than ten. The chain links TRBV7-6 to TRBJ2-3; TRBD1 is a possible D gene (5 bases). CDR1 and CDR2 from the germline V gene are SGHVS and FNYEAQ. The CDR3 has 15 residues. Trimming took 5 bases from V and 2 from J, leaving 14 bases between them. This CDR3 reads CASSLEWGTTDTQYF. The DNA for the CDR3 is TGTGCCAGCAGCCTTGAGTGGGGCACCACAGATACGCAGTATTTT. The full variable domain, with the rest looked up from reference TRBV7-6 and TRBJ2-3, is GAGVSQSPRYKVTKRGQDVALRCDPISGHVSLYWYRQALGQGPEFLTYFNYEAQQDKSGLPNDRFSAERPEGSISTLTIQRTEQRDSAMYRCASSLEWGTTDTQYFGPGTRLTVL.

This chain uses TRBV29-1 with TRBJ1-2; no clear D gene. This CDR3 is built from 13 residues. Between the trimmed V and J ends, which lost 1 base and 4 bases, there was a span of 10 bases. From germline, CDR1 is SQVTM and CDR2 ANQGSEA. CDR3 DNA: TGCAGCGTTGAAGTCCAGGAGGCCTATGGCTACACCTTC. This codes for CSVEVQEAYGYTF. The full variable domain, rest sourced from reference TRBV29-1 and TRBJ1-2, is SAVISQKPSRDICQRGTSLTIQCQVDSQVTMMFWYRQQPGQSLTLIATANQGSEATYESGFVIDKFPISRPNLTFSTLTVSNMSPEDSSIYLCSVEVQEAYGYTFGSGTRLTVV.

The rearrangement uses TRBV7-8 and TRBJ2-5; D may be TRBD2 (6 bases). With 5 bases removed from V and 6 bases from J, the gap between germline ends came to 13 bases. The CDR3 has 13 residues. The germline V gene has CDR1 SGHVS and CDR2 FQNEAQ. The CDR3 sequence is CASSGRTKKTQYF. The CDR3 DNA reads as TGTGCCAGCAGCGGAAGGACTAAGAAGACCCAGTACTTC.

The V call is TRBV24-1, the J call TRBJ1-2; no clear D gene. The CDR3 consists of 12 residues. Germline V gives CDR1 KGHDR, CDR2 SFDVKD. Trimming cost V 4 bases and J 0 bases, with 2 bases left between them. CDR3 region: CATSEANYGYTF. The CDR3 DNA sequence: TGTGCCACCAGTGAGGCTAACTATGGCTACACCTTC.

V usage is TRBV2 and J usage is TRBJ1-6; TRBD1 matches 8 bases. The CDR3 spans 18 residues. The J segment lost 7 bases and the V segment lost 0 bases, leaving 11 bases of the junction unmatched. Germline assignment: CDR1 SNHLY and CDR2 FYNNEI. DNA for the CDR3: TGTGCCAGCAGTGAAGCGCTTCAGGGGGCGGCTCAAAATTCACCCCTCCACTTT. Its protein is CASSEALQGAAQNSPLHF.

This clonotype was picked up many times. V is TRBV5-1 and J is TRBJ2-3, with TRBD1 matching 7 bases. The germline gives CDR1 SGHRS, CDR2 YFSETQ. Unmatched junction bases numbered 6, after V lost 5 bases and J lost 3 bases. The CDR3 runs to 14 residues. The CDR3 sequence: CASRKQGSTDTQYF. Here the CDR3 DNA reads TGCGCCAGCAGGAAACAGGGGAGTACAGATACGCAGTATTTT. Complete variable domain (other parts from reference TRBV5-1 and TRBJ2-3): KAGVTQTPRYLIKTRGQQVTLSCSPISGHRSVSWYQQTPGQGLQFLFEYFSETQRNKGNFPGRFSGRQFSNSRSEMNVSTLELGDSALYLCASRKQGSTDTQYFGPGTRLTVL.

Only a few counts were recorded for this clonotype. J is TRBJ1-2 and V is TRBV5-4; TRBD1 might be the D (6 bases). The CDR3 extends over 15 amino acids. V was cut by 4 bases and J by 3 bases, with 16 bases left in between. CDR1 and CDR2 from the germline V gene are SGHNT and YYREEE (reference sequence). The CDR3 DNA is TGTGCCAGCAGCCAGAATGCGGCAGGGGACTATGGCTACACCTTC. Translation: CASSQNAAGDYGYTF.

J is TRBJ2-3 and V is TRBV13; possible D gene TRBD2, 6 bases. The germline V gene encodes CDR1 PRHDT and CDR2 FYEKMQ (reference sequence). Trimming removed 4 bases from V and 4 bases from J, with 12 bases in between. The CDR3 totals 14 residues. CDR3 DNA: TGTGCCAGCAGCTCTGCCCCGGGGGCAGATACGCAGTATTTT. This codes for CASSSAPGADTQYF.

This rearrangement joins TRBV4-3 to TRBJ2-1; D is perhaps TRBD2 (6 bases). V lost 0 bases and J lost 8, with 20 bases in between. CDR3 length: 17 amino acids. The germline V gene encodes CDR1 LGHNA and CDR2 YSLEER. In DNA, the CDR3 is TGCGCCAGCAGCCAAGATCATGCGTGGGGAGGAACCCATGAGCAGTTCTTC. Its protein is CASSQDHAWGGTHEQFF.

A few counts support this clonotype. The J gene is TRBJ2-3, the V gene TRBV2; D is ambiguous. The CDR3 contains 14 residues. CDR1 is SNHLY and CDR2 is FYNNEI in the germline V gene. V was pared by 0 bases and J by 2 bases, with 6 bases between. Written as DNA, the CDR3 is TGTGCCAGCAGTGAAGCCCTATTCACAGATACGCAGTATTTT. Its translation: CASSEALFTDTQYF.

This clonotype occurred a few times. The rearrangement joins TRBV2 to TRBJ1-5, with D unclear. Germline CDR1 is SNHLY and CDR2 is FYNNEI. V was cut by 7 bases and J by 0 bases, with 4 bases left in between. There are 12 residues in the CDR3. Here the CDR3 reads CASKISNQPQHF. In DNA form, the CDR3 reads TGTGCCAGCAAAATTAGCAATCAGCCCCAGCATTTT.

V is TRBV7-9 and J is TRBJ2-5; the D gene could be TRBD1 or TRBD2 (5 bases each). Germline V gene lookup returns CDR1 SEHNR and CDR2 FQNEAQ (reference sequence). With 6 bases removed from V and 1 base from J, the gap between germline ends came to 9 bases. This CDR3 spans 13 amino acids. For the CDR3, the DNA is TGTGCCAGCAGATCTGGGGGCCAAGAGACCCAGTACTTC. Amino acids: CASRSGGQETQYF.

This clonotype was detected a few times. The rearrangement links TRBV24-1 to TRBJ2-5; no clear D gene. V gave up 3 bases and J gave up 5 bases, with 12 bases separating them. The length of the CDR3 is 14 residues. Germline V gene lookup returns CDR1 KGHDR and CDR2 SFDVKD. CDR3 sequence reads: CATSDQSKAETQYF. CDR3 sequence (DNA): TGTGCCACCAGTGATCAGAGTAAGGCGGAGACCCAGTACTTC.

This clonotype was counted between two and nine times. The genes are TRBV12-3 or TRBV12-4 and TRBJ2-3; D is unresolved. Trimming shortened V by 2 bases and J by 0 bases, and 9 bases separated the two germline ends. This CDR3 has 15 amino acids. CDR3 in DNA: TGTGCCAGCAGTTTAAAAGGGATTAGCACAGATACGCAGTATTTT. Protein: CASSLKGISTDTQYF.

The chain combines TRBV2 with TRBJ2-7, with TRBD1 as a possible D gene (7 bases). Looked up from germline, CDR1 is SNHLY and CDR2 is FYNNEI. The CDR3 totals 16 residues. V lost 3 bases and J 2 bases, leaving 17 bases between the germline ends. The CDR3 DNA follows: TGTGCCAGCAGTGACCTCGGGGGACAGAAACCCTACGAGCAGTACTTC. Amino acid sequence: CASSDLGGQKPYEQYF.

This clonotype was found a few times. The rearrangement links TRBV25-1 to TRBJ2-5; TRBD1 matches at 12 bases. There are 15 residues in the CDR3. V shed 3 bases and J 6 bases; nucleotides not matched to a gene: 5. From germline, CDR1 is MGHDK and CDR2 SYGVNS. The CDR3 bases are TGTGCCAGCAGTGAGGGGACAGGGGGCGGGAAGACCCAGTACTTC. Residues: CASSEGTGGGKTQYF.

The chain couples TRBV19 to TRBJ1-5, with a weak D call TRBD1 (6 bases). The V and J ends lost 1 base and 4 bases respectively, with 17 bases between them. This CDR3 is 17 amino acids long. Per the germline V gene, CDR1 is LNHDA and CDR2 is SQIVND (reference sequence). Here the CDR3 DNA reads TGTGCCAGTAGTATAGTAGGACAGCCCCGGGGAAATCAGCCCCAGCATTTT. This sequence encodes CASSIVGQPRGNQPQHF.

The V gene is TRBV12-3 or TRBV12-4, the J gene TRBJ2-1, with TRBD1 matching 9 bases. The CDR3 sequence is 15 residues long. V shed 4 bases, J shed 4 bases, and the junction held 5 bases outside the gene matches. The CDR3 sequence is CASSSRDREYNEQFF. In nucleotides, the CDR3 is TGTGCCAGCAGTTCACGGGACAGGGAATACAATGAGCAGTTCTTC.

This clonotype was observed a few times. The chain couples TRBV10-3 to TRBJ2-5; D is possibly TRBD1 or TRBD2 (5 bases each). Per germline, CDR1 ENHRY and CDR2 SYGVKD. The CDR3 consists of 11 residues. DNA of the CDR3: TGTGCTTCAGGGACGGAAGAGACCCAGTACTTC. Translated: CASGTEETQYF.

The DNA for the CDR3 is TGTGCCAGCAGCTTAGGATCGTCGGGTAGCGGGAGTGAGCAGTTCTTC. Protein sequence: CASSLGSSGSGSEQFF. The V and J genes are TRBV13 and TRBJ2-1; 9 bases map to TRBD2. Germline lookup yields CDR1 PRHDT and CDR2 FYEKMQ (reference sequence). The CDR3 consists of 16 residues. V shed 0 bases and J 9 bases; nucleotides not matched to a gene: 9.